This T cell receptor (beta chain) was obtained from a study of early T cells in non-severe SARS-CoV-2 infection. For the study at large: Sequenced material consisted of bulk RNA (from unsorted whole blood), and chains were unpaired.

Individual cDNA molecules each received unique molecular identifiers attached to them. TCRdb analysed the 5' RACE reads with MiXCR anew, one entry per CDR3 protein. The sample lists 50,000 to 65,000 distinct CDR3 sequences; around 13% were seen once. Germline lookup yields CDR1 SGHRS and CDR2 YFSETQ. The V and J ends lost 0 bases and 1 base respectively, with 9 bases between them. This CDR3 comprises 15 residues. This clonotype appeared many times. Sequenced material: whole blood. The sequence came from an adult who was a healthcare worker with PCR-confirmed SARS-CoV-2 infection or an uninfected control (not recorded which). The chain carries TRBV5-1 and TRBJ2-3; tentative D call: TRBD2 (6 bases). The CDR3 region is CASSLERVRTDTQYF. CDR3 nucleotide sequence: TGCGCCAGCAGCTTGGAGCGGGTCCGCACAGATACGCAGTATTTT.